This TCR beta chain stems from a study of CD8+CD57+ T cells in acquired aplastic anemia. The study profiled TCR beta VDJ and CDR3 using genomic DNA as template. TCRdb independently ran MiXCR on the reads; one entry per CDR3 protein. Of 120,000 or so distinct CDR3 sequences listed, approximately 41% were seen once; the top ten hold about 3%. This clonotype was counted ten times or more. The germline gives CDR1 LNHDA, CDR2 SQIVND (reference sequence). Deletions cut 5 bases from V and 4 bases from J, with 12 bases between. The CDR3 loop spans 15 amino acids. Selection for sequencing was limited to patients who had shown CD8+CD57+ cell expansion by flow cytometry.

Sequenced sample: sorted CD4+, CD8+, or CD8+CD57+ T cells (not recorded which) from PBMCs. This clonotype originated in a human donor with aplastic anemia. The J gene is TRBJ1-6, the V gene TRBV19, with D tentatively TRBD1 (6 bases). CDR3 in DNA: TGTGCCAGTAGTCCCCCGGGACAATATAATTCACCCCTCCACTTT. The encoded protein is CASSPPGQYNSPLHF.